Here is one TCR beta chain with its context. Its ends do not fully match the called genes, so a read error is possible. The data originate from a study of cytomegalovirus exposure and HLA in healthy donors. PCR used 60 Vbeta primers and 13 Jbeta primers. Profiling relied on immunoSEQ multiplex PCR, and the TCRdb table lists in-frame clones only, not all of them. This table has approximately 100,000 clones, approximately 70% appearing once. The CDR3 is 16 amino acids. Germline-derived CDR1 and CDR2 are LNHDA and SQIVND (reference sequence). Sequencing was performed on PBMCs. The genes are TRBV19 and TRBJ2-1; 9 positions match TRBD1. The receptor was isolated from a young woman in good health and CMV-seropositive. The CDR3 loop reads CASSPQGQGSDNEQFF. The CDR3 nucleotides are TGTGCCAGTAGCCCTCAGGGACAGGGCTCCGACAATGAGCAGTTCTTC.